These 29 T cell receptor beta chains were all obtained from the same sample, sequenced in a study of shared clonotypes between healthy human individuals (dated by TCRdb to the early 2020s). The library was obtained by the immunoSEQ multiplex PCR assay. Sourced from immuneACCESS, this table was stored by TCRdb with only in-frame sequences that have V and J called. A share of the clones is absent; for the studies checked, an unresolved V gene accounts for under half, and the remainder has no known explanation. Across this sample there are hundreds of thousands of clones, with around 95% seen only once. The ten largest clones represent 0.11% of the sample. CD8 naive samples were obtained by positive selection for CCR7 among CD45RO-negative cells, yielding a CD45RA+CCR7+ population from which TemRA cells were excluded. Sequencing was done on a sample of naive CD8+ T cells sorted from blood. The cell subset or site label corresponds to: CD45RA+CCR7+. Receptors were obtained from a woman in her twenties or thirties in good health.

This chain links TRBV11-1 with TRBJ2-7; 13 bases agree with TRBD2. The CDR3 loop spans 15 amino acids. V gave up 4 bases and J gave up 6 bases; unmatched junction bases: 6. Germline lookup yields CDR1 SGHAT and CDR2 FQDESV (reference sequence). CDR3 sequence (DNA): TGTGCCAGCAGCTACGGGACTAGCGGGACGTTCGAGCAGTACTTC. Amino acids: CASSYGTSGTFEQYF.

The chain recombines TRBV28 with TRBJ1-2; D remains ambiguous. This CDR3 region has 14 residues. The V end lost 8 bases, the J end lost 3 bases, and 16 bases lay between the germline ends. The V gene's germline CDR1 is MDHEN and CDR2 SYDVKM. CDR3 DNA sequence: TGTGCCAGCCGCAGTTTATATGGGGACTATGGCTACACCTTC. Its protein product is CASRSLYGDYGYTF.

Points on this clone: The same CDR3 is also encoded by other DNA sequences in this sample. This sequence joins TRBV29-1 and TRBJ2-7; 7 bases match TRBD1. The germline V gene encodes CDR1 SQVTM and CDR2 ANQGSEA. Trimming removed 4 bases from V and 4 bases from J; junction bases left unmatched: 4. The CDR3 is made up of 12 amino acids. The CDR3 DNA is TGCAGCGTTGCTGGGACAGATTACGAGCAGTACTTC. Its protein is CSVAGTDYEQYF.

The count of this clone is one. This sample also contains other DNA sequences that code for the same CDR3. This sequence joins TRBV6-5 and TRBJ2-7, with 7 nucleotides matching TRBD2. The V segment lost 0 bases and the J segment 2 bases; nucleotides outside the gene matches: 4. This CDR3 contains 15 residues. Germline loops: CDR1 MNHEY, CDR2 SVGAGI. The CDR3 nucleotides are TGTGCCAGCAGTTACTCGGCTAGCGGAGCCTACGAGCAGTACTTC. Translated: CASSYSASGAYEQYF.

The chain carries TRBV28 and TRBJ2-7, with 7 nucleotides matching TRBD2. The V gene end was trimmed by 3 bases and the J gene end by 4 bases; junction bases not matched to a gene: 12. The V gene's germline CDR1 is MDHEN and CDR2 SYDVKM. The CDR3 is 16 residues long. The CDR3 sequence is CASSLGPREGGYEQYF. Here the CDR3 DNA reads TGTGCCAGCAGTTTGGGCCCGAGGGAGGGTGGGTACGAGCAGTACTTC.

The chain recombines TRBV28 with TRBJ2-1; TRBD2 matches 9 bases. J was trimmed by 9 bases and V by 7 bases; bases with no gene match: 10. The CDR3 covers 14 residues. Germline lookup yields CDR1 MDHEN and CDR2 SYDVKM. The CDR3 sequence is CASISAGGPGEQFF. The CDR3, as DNA: TGTGCCAGCATTTCGGCGGGAGGGCCGGGTGAGCAGTTCTTC.

The chain links TRBV9 to TRBJ2-2; 13 positions agree with TRBD2. In germline, CDR1 is SGDLS, CDR2 YYNGEE. The CDR3 runs 17 residues. Trimming at V came to 5 bases and at J to 4 bases, leaving 8 bases not matched to a gene. In nucleotides, the CDR3 is TGTGCCAGCAGGGAGGGACTAGCGGGGCGTGGCACCGGGGAGCTGTTTTTT. It specifies CASREGLAGRGTGELFF.

The chain combines TRBV4-1 with TRBJ2-1; the D is unclear. V lost 1 base and J lost 12, with 10 bases in between. CDR1 MGHRA and CDR2 YSYEKL come from the germline V gene. The CDR3 has 12 residues. CDR3 loop: CASSQVNARQFF. CDR3 sequence (DNA): TGCGCCAGCAGCCAAGTTAACGCGCGGCAGTTCTTC.

This clone was seen a handful of times. The rearrangement joins TRBV10-1 to TRBJ2-7, with D possibly TRBD2 on 5 matching bases. Germline V CDR1 and CDR2: WNHNN, SYGVQD (reference sequence). Trimming took off 4 bases at V and 4 bases at J, with 11 bases between the two ends. The CDR3 has 13 amino acids. The chain's CDR3 is CASSVGVAYEQYF. CDR3 bases: TGCGCCAGCAGTGTGGGAGTAGCATACGAGCAGTACTTC.

The rearrangement uses TRBV15 and TRBJ2-3, with D possibly matching TRBD1 (6 bases). The CDR3 totals 19 residues. The V and J ends lost 3 bases and 0 bases respectively, with 22 bases between them. Germline CDR1 LNHNV, CDR2 YYDKDF (reference sequence). CDR3 bases: TGTGCCACCAGCAGGGTTCCGCAGGGGATTAGCGCAAGCACAGATACGCAGTATTTT. Protein sequence: CATSRVPQGISASTDTQYF.

The chain couples TRBV27 to TRBJ2-1, with TRBD2 as a possible D gene (6 bases). Germline CDR1 and CDR2: MNHEY and SMNVEV (reference sequence). CDR3 size: 15 residues. V lost 0 bases, J lost 3 bases, and 9 bases lay in between. The CDR3 loop is CASSLSTSHYNEQFF. The CDR3 region has the DNA TGTGCCAGCAGTTTATCGACTAGTCACTACAATGAGCAGTTCTTC.

This clone was detected a few times. CDR3 sequence (DNA): TGTGCCAGTAGTGTGAAGGTGGGCCCTGAAGCTTTCTTT. Amino acids: CASSVKVGPEAFF. The rearrangement links TRBV19 to TRBJ1-1; D gene uncertain. Looked up from germline, CDR1 is LNHDA and CDR2 is SQIVND (reference sequence). The length of the CDR3 is 13 residues. V was shortened by 5 bases and J by 6 bases, with 13 bases between the two germline ends.

J is TRBJ2-1 and V is TRBV19; D might be TRBD1 (6 bases). V gave up 6 bases and J gave up 5 bases, with 11 bases separating them. CDR1 LNHDA and CDR2 SQIVND come from the germline V gene (reference sequence). There are 13 residues in the CDR3. In DNA, the CDR3 is TGTGCCAGTAGGCAAACAGGGCACAATGAGCAGTTCTTC. The encoded protein is CASRQTGHNEQFF.

This clone showed up just a few times. The V gene is TRBV13, the J gene TRBJ1-1; D is unresolved. This CDR3 is built from 13 residues. CDR1 is PRHDT and CDR2 is FYEKMQ in the germline V gene (reference sequence). V gave up 2 bases and J gave up 1 base, with 5 bases separating them. CDR3 in DNA: TGTGCCAGCAGCTTACCCCCGAACACTGAAGCTTTCTTT. Protein sequence: CASSLPPNTEAFF.

The rearrangement links TRBV15 to TRBJ2-5; D perhaps matches TRBD1 (6 bases). Germline V gene data show CDR1 as LNHNV and CDR2 as YYDKDF (reference sequence). The CDR3 consists of 16 residues. V dropped 10 bases and J dropped 2 bases, with 23 bases sitting between them. In DNA form, the CDR3 reads TGTGCCAAAAGTAGGAGCGACACCACAGGGCAAGAGACCCAGTACTTC. The encoded protein is CAKSRSDTTGQETQYF.

The chain couples TRBV6-1 to TRBJ2-3, with D unresolved. The V gene's germline CDR1 is MNHNS and CDR2 SASEGT. The CDR3 is 11 amino acids. V was clipped by 1 base and J by 14 bases, with 10 bases between them. CDR3 nucleotides: TGTGCCAGCAGTGAAGGGCCGTATCCGTATTTT. As protein: CASSEGPYPYF.

The chain uses TRBV4-1 and TRBJ2-7, with a possible D match to TRBD1 (6 bases). The V gene lost 6 bases and the J gene lost 3 bases, with 12 bases spanning the gap. This CDR3 has 13 residues. Germline V gene sequence: CDR1 MGHRA, CDR2 YSYEKL. The CDR3 reads CASSWGHDYEQYF. The CDR3 DNA follows: TGCGCCAGCAGTTGGGGACACGACTACGAGCAGTACTTC.

The chain has TRBV4-1 and TRBJ2-5, with TRBD2 identical over 10 bases. Looked up from germline, CDR1 is MGHRA and CDR2 is YSYEKL. The CDR3 consists of 20 residues. J gave up 4 bases and V 1 base, and 18 bases lay outside the gene matches. The CDR3 sequence is CASSQVFSGTGTSDLETQYF. As DNA, the CDR3 is TGCGCCAGCAGCCAAGTCTTCTCGGGAACCGGGACTAGCGATTTAGAGACCCAGTACTTC.

The rearrangement uses TRBV28 and TRBJ2-3, with TRBD1 matching over 7 bases. The trim removed 5 bases at V and 6 bases at J, leaving 8 bases unmatched. The germline gives CDR1 MDHEN, CDR2 SYDVKM. There are 14 residues in the CDR3. The CDR3 region has the DNA TGTGCCAGCAGTCCTCAAGGGGGCCACGATACGCAGTATTTT. The encoded protein is CASSPQGGHDTQYF.

The chain uses TRBV7-8 and TRBJ2-7, with a weak D call TRBD1 (6 bases). Per the germline V gene, CDR1 is SGHVS and CDR2 is FQNEAQ. Trimming pared 3 bases from V and 5 bases from J, leaving 8 bases between. CDR3 size: 12 residues. Here the CDR3 DNA reads TGTGCCAGCAGCTTTACAGGGAACGAGCAGTACTTC. Translated: CASSFTGNEQYF.

This sequence joins TRBV2 and TRBJ2-2; TRBD2 matches at 11 bases. V was pared by 2 bases and J by 7 bases, with 6 bases of the junction left unmatched. Germline CDR1 reads SNHLY; CDR2 reads FYNNEI. The CDR3 is made up of 16 amino acids. The chain's CDR3 is CASSEITSGSGGELFF. The CDR3 DNA sequence: TGTGCCAGCAGTGAAATTACTAGCGGGAGCGGCGGGGAGCTGTTTTTT. The variable domain in full, completed from reference TRBV2 and TRBJ2-2, reads EPEVTQTPSHQVTQMGQEVILRCVPISNHLYFYWYRQILGQKVEFLVSFYNNEISEKSEIFDDQFSVERPDGSNFTLKIRSTKLEDSAMYFCASSEITSGSGGELFFGEGSRLTVL.

This chain joins TRBV27 and TRBJ1-5; D remains ambiguous. With 0 bases removed from V and 4 bases from J, the gap between germline ends came to 7 bases. CDR1 is MNHEY and CDR2 is SMNVEV in the germline V gene (reference sequence). CDR3 length: 14 residues. The CDR3 DNA is TGTGCCAGCAGTTTATCGAGGCTAAATCAGCCCCAGCATTTT. Amino acids: CASSLSRLNQPQHF.

The rearrangement uses TRBV19 and TRBJ1-2; the match to TRBD1 covers 10 bases. The CDR3 runs 17 residues. V lost 3 bases to trimming and J lost 4 bases; unmatched junction nucleotides: 11. The germline V gene encodes CDR1 LNHDA and CDR2 SQIVND (reference sequence). CDR3 region: CASSMKGSGQGVYGYTF. The CDR3 DNA reads TGTGCCAGTAGTATGAAAGGCTCAGGACAGGGGGTCTATGGCTACACCTTC.

The chain has TRBV25-1 and TRBJ2-3; D ambiguous. Between the trimmed V and J ends, which lost 0 bases and 6 bases, there was a span of 10 bases. Germline loops: CDR1 MGHDK, CDR2 SYGVNS. The CDR3 is made up of 14 amino acids. The CDR3 spells CASSEYGQDDTQYF. CDR3 coding DNA: TGTGCCAGCAGTGAATACGGGCAGGACGATACGCAGTATTTT.

This clone was seen just once. The chain has TRBV6-5 and TRBJ1-2; D uncertain. Trimming cost V 6 bases and J 6 bases, with 20 bases left between them. This CDR3 comprises 15 residues. From germline, CDR1 is MNHEY and CDR2 SVGAGI. The CDR3, as DNA: TGTGCCAGCAGACCTCTGGACGGAATTGAGCATGGCTACACCTTC. It yields the protein CASRPLDGIEHGYTF.

This chain links TRBV7-8 with TRBJ2-7; 8 bases match TRBD1. CDR3 length equals 15 residues. Germline values: CDR1 SGHVS, CDR2 FQNEAQ. Trimming at V came to 4 bases and at J to 2 bases, leaving 7 bases not matched to a gene. The CDR3, as DNA: TGTGCCAGCAGCTCGGACACAGGGGGACCCTACGAGCAGTACTTC. The encoded protein is CASSSDTGGPYEQYF. Using reference TRBV7-8 and TRBJ2-7 for the parts outside the CDR3, the full variable domain is GAGVSQSPRYKVAKRGQDVALRCDPISGHVSLFWYQQALGQGPEFLTYFQNEAQLDKSGLPSDRFFAERPEGSVSTLKIQRTQQEDSAVYLCASSSDTGGPYEQYFGPGTRLTVT.

Of note for this clone: Other DNA sequences in the sample encode the same CDR3. The chain has TRBV28 and TRBJ2-1; D remains ambiguous. Germline CDR1 reads MDHEN; CDR2 reads SYDVKM. The CDR3 totals 11 residues. Trimming removed 1 base at V and 6 bases at J, with 1 base between. CDR3 sequence (DNA): TGTGCCAGCAGTTTATTCAATGAGCAGTTCTTC. This translates into CASSLFNEQFF. Drawing the rest from reference TRBV28 and TRBJ2-1, the complete variable domain is DVKVTQSSRYLVKRTGEKVFLECVQDMDHENMFWYRQDPGLGLRLIYFSYDVKMKEKGDIPEGYSVSREKKERFSLILESASTNQTSMYLCASSLFNEQFFGPGTRLTVL.

The chain employs TRBV5-4 and TRBJ2-7; TRBD1 might be the D (5 bases). The CDR3 length is 13 residues. The V end lost 9 bases, the J end lost 2 bases, and 15 bases lay between the germline ends. Per germline, CDR1 SGHNT and CDR2 YYREEE (reference sequence). In DNA, the CDR3 is TGTGCCACACATACCTCGGACACCTACGAGCAGTACTTC. This encodes CATHTSDTYEQYF.

The chain recombines TRBV30 with TRBJ2-1, with unresolved D. Trimming shortened V by 0 bases and J by 4 bases, and 13 bases separated the two germline ends. The CDR3 spans 15 residues. Germline V gene lookup returns CDR1 GTSNPN and CDR2 SVGIG (reference sequence). The CDR3: CAWSVLSGTYNEQFF. DNA for the CDR3: TGTGCCTGGAGTGTATTGTCCGGTACTTACAATGAGCAGTTCTTC.